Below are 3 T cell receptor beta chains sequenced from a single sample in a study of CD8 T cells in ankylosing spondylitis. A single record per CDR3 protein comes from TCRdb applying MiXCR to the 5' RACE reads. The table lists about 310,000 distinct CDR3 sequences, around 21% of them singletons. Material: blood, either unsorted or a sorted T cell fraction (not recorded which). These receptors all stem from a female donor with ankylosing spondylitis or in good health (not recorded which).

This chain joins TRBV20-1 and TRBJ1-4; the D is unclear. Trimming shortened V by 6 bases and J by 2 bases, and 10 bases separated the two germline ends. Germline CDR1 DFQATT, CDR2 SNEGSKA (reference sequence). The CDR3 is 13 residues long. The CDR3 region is CSAFGRTNEKLFF. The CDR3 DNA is TGCAGTGCCTTTGGGAGGACTAATGAAAAACTGTTTTTT.

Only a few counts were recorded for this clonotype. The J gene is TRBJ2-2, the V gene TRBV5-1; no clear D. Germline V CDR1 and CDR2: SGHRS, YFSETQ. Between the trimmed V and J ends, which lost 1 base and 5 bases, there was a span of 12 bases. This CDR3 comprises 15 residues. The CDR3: CASSLSIAGTGELFF. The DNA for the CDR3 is TGCGCCAGCAGCTTGTCGATAGCAGGTACCGGGGAGCTGTTTTTT.

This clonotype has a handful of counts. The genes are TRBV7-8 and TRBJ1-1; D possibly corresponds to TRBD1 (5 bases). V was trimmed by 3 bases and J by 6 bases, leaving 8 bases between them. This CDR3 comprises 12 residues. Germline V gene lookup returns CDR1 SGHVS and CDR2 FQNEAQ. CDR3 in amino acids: CASSLRGAEAFF. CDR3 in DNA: TGTGCCAGCAGCTTGCGAGGGGCTGAAGCTTTCTTT.